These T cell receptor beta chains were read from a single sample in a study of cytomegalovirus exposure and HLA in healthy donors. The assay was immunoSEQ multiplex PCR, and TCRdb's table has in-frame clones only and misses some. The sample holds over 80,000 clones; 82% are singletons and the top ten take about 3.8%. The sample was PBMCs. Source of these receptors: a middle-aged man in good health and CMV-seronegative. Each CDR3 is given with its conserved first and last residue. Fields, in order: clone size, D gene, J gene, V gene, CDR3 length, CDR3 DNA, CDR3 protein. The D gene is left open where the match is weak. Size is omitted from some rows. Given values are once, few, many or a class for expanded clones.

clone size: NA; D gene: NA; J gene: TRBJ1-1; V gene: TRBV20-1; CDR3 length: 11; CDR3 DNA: TGCAGTGCTCAGCTAGGCACTGAAGCTTTCTTT; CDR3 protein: CSAQLGTEAFF
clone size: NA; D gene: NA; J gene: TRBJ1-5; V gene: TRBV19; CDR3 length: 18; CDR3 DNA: TGTGCCAGTAGTATAGGGTGGGCAGGGAAAAGTTCTTATCAGCCCCAGCATTTT; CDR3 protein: CASSIGWAGKSSYQPQHF
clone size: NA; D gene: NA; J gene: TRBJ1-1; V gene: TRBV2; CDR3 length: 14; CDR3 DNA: TGTGCCAGCAGGGAGACAGCCATGAACACTGAAGCTTTCTTT; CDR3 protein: CASRETAMNTEAFF
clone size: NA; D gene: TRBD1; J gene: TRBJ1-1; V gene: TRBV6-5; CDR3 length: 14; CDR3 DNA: TGTGCCAGCGCAAGACAGGGCGAAAGCACTGAAGCTTTCTTT; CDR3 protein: CASARQGESTEAFF
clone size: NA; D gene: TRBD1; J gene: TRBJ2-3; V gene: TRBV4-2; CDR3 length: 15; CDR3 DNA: TGTGCCAGCAGCCAAAAAGGGACAGGCACAGATACGCAGTATTTT; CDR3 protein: CASSQKGTGTDTQYF
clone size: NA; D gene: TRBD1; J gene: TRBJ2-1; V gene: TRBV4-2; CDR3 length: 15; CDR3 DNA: TGTGCCAGCAGCCAAGGAACAGGGGGCTTCAATGAGCAGTTCTTC; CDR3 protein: CASSQGTGGFNEQFF
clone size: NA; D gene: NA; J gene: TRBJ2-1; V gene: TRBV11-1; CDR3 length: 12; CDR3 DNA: TGTGCCAGCAGCTTTTCCGGGAATGAGCAGTTCTTC; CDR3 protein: CASSFSGNEQFF
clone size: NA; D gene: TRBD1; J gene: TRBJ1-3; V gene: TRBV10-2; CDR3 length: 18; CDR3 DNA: TGCGCCAGCAGTGAGCCCTGGGGACAGGGGGCGACTGGAAACACCATATATTTT; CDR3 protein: CASSEPWGQGATGNTIYF
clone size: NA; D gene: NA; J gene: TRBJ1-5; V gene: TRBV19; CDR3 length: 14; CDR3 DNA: TGTGCCAGTAGGAAAGGGAACGGGGGTCAGCCCCAGCATTTT; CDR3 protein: CASRKGNGGQPQHF
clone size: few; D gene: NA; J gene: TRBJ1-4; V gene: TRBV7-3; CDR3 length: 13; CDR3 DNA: TGTGCCAGCAGCTTAAATCCAGGAGAAAAACTGTTTTTT; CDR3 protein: CASSLNPGEKLFF
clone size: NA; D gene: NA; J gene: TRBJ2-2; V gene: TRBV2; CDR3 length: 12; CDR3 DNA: TGTGCCAGCAGTGATAATACCGGGGAGCTGTTTTTT; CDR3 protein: CASSDNTGELFF
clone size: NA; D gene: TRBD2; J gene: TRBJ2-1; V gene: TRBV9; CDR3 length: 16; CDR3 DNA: TGTGCCAGCAGCGTACCCAGCGGGAGAGTGGGCAATGAGCAGTTCTTC; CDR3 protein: CASSVPSGRVGNEQFF
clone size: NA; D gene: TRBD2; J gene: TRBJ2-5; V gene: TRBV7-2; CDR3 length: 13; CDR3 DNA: TGTGCCAGCACAGCGGGAGTCCGGGAGACCCAGTACTTC; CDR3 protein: CASTAGVRETQYF
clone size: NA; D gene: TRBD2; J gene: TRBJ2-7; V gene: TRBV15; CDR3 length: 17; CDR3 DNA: TGTGCCACCAGCAGCCGGCGGGGACTAGCTGGCTCCTACGAGCAGTACTTC; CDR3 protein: CATSSRRGLAGSYEQYF
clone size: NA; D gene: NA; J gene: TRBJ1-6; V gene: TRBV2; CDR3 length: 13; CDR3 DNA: TGTGCCAGCAGTGGCCCGACACGAGTGTCCCTCCACTTT; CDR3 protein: CASSGPTRVSLHF
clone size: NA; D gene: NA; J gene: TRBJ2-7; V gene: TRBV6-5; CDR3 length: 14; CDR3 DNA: TGTGCCAGCAGTCCTCGCAGGGTTCTCTACGAGCAGTACTTC; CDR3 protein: CASSPRRVLYEQYF
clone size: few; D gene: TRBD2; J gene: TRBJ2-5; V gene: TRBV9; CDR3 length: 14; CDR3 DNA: TGTGCCAGCAGCGCCTTTAGCGGGGAAGAGACCCAGTACTTC; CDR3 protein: CASSAFSGEETQYF
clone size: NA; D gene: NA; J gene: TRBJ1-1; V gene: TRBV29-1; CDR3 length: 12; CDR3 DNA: TGCAGCGTTTACCGGGAGAACACTGAAGCTTTCTTT; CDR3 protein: CSVYRENTEAFF
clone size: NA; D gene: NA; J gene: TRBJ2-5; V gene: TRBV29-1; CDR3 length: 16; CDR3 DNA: TGCAGCGTTGGGGGGGAGGCGACGCGTCCCCAAGAGACCCAGTACTTC; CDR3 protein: CSVGGEATRPQETQYF
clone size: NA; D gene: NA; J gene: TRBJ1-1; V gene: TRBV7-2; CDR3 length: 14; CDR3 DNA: TGTGCCAGCAGCTTAGTGTACAGAAACACTGAAGCTTTCTTT; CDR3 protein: CASSLVYRNTEAFF
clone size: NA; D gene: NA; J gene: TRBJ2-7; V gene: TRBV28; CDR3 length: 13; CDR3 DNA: TGTGCCAGCAGCCCCTGGGGGGGCCGGGAGCAGTACTTC; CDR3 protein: CASSPWGGREQYF
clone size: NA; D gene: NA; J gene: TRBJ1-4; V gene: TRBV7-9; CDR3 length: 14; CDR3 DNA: TGTGCCAGCAGCACCGGGAACAGCCATGAAAAACTGTTTTTT; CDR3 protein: CASSTGNSHEKLFF
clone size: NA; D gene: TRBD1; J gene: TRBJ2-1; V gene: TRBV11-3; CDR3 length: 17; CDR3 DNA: TGTGCCAGCAGCCCCAAGGGGGGGACAGGGGTCCACAATGAGCAGTTCTTC; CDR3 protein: CASSPKGGTGVHNEQFF
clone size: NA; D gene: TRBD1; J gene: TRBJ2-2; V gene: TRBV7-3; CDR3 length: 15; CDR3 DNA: TGTGCCAGCAGCTGGGACAGGGCGGGAACCGGGGAGCTGTTTTTT; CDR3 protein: CASSWDRAGTGELFF
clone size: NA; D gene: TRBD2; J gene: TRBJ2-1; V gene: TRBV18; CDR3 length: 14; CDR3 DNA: TGTGCCAGCTCACCCGGACTAGAAGGGTATGAGCAGTTCTTC; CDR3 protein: CASSPGLEGYEQFF
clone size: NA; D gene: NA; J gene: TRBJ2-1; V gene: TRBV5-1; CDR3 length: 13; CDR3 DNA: TGCGCCAGCAGCTTGGTTGCGGGGAATGAGCAGTTCTTC; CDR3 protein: CASSLVAGNEQFF
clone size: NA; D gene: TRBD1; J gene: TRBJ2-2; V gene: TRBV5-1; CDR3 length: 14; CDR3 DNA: TGCGCCAGCAAGATCGGGACAGAGGTCGGGGAGCTGTTTTTT; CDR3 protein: CASKIGTEVGELFF
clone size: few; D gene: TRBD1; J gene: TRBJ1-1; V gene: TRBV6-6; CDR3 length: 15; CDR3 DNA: TGTGCCAGCCACCCCGCGGCAGGGGGGAACACTGAAGCTTTCTTT; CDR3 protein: CASHPAAGGNTEAFF
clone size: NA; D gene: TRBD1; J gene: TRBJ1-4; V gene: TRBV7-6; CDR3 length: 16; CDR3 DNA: TGTGCCAGCAGCTTACGCCCACAGGGGGCTAATGAAAAACTGTTTTTT; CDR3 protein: CASSLRPQGANEKLFF
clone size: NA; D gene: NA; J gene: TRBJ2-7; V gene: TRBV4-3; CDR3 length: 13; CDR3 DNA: TGCGCCAGCAGCCAAACAGGGTCCAACGAGCAGTACTTC; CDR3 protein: CASSQTGSNEQYF
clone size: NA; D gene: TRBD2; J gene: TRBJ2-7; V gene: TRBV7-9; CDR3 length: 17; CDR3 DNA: TGTGCCAGCAGCCCATTCGGCGGGAGGTCCCCCCCCTACGAGCAGTACTTC; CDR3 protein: CASSPFGGRSPPYEQYF
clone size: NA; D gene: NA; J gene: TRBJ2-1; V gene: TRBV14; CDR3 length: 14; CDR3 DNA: TGTGCCAGCAGCCAAGATCGGGGGGCCAATGAGCAGTTCTTC; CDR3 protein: CASSQDRGANEQFF
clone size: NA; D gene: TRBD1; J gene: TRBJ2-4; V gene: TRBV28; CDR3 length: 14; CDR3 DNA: TGTGCCAGCAGTTTGACAGGGGGCGAAGACATTCAGTACTTC; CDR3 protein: CASSLTGGEDIQYF
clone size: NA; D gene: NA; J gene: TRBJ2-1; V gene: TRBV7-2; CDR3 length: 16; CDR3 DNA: TGTGCCAGCAGCGAGGGGGTGGACCGCTCCTACAATGAGCAGTTCTTC; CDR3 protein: CASSEGVDRSYNEQFF
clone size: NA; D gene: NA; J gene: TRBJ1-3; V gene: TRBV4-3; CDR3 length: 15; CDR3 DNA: TGCGCCAGCAGCCAAGATCTGAGTACTGGAAACACCATATATTTT; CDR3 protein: CASSQDLSTGNTIYF
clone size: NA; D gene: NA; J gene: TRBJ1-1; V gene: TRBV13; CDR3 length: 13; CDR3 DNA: TGTGCCAGCAGCCGCGGGGGCTTTGACAACCAGAATTTT; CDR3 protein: CASSRGGFDNQNF
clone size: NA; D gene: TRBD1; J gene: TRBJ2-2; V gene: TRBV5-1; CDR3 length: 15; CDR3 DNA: TGCGCCAGCAGCCCGGGACAGGGGGCCACCGGGGAGCTGTTTTTT; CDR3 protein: CASSPGQGATGELFF
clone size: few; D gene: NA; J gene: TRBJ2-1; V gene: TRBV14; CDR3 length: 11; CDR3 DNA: TGTGCCAGCAGCCCCGCGGTAGTGCAGTTCTTC; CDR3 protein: CASSPAVVQFF
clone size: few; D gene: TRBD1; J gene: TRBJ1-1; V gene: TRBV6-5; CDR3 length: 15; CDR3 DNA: TGTGCCAGCAGCCCTAGGACAGGGCCGAACACTGAAGCTTTCTTT; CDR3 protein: CASSPRTGPNTEAFF
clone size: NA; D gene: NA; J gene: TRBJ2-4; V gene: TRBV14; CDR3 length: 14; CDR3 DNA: TGTGCCAGCAGCTTCCAGGGGGCCAAAAACATTCAGTACTTC; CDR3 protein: CASSFQGAKNIQYF
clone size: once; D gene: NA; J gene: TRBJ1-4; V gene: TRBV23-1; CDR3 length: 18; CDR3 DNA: TGCGCCAGCAAGGGCGGGTCGGGCTTCAGGGGAACTAATGAAAAACTGTTTTTT; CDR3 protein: CASKGGSGFRGTNEKLFF
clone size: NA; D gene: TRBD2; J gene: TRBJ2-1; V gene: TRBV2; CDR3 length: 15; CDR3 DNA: TGTGCCAGCAGTTCCACTAGCGGGAGGGCCAATGAGCAGTTCTTC; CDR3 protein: CASSSTSGRANEQFF